What follows are 11 T cell receptor beta chains derived from one specimen sequenced in a study of a mutant IDH1 vaccine in newly diagnosed glioma. The antigens of these receptors remain unknown. Libraries were prepared by immunoSEQ multiplex PCR; TCRdb keeps only in-frame clonotypes and omits some of them. This sample has tens of thousands of clones; 79% occur once, and the top ten carry over 7%. Time point in this sample: week 11, during vaccination. Topical imiquimod accompanied each vaccine dose, which consisted of 300 ug of mutant IDH1 20-mer peptide. The sequenced sample was PBMCs, obtained from a glioma patient whose treatment included an IDH1 peptide vaccine. The receptors here all came from a man aged 40-50 years with glioma.

This clone has a handful of counts. The chain joins TRBV5-1 to TRBJ2-5; the match to TRBD1 covers 7 bases. The CDR3 contains 14 residues. Germline V gene sequence: CDR1 SGHRS, CDR2 YFSETQ. J was trimmed by 5 bases and V by 0 bases; bases with no gene match: 4. CDR3 loop: CASSLGRRGETQYF. The CDR3 DNA reads TGCGCCAGCAGCTTGGGCCGCAGGGGGGAGACCCAGTACTTC.

The chain combines TRBV6-1 with TRBJ1-1; D is unresolved. The CDR3 loop spans 14 amino acids. Trimming took 1 base from V and 1 from J, leaving 7 bases between them. Germline V gene data show CDR1 as MNHNS and CDR2 as SASEGT. The CDR3 nucleotides are TGTGCCAGCAGTGAAGTTAACAGGAACACTGAAGCTTTCTTT. Its translation: CASSEVNRNTEAFF.

V is TRBV14 and J is TRBJ2-1, with D possibly TRBD2 on 5 matching bases. The CDR3 is made up of 15 amino acids. Germline CDR1 SGHDN, CDR2 FVKESK. The V and J ends lost 8 bases and 7 bases respectively, with 21 bases between them. The CDR3 sequence: CASGPGPGWGNEQFF. CDR3 DNA sequence: TGTGCCAGCGGCCCCGGGCCGGGGTGGGGAAATGAGCAGTTCTTC.

The chain is built from TRBV27 and TRBJ2-7, with a weak D call TRBD1 (5 bases). The CDR3 consists of 14 residues. V lost 3 bases to trimming and J lost 5 bases, with 14 bases between them. The germline V gene has CDR1 MNHEY and CDR2 SMNVEV (reference sequence). This CDR3 reads CASSFIQGAHEQYF. DNA for the CDR3: TGTGCCAGCAGTTTTATTCAAGGGGCCCACGAGCAGTACTTC.

The V gene is TRBV5-1, the J gene TRBJ1-3, with no clear D. The CDR3 extends over 16 amino acids. CDR1 and CDR2 from the germline V gene are SGHRS and YFSETQ. Trimming pared 1 base from V and 0 bases from J, leaving 11 bases between. The CDR3 spells CASSLWEASSGNTIYF. The CDR3 DNA reads as TGCGCCAGCAGCTTGTGGGAGGCCAGCTCTGGAAACACCATATATTTT.

The chain couples TRBV5-8 to TRBJ1-2; tentative D call: TRBD1 (5 bases). Germline assignment: CDR1 SGHTS and CDR2 YDEGEE. The CDR3 sequence is 13 residues long. V was trimmed by 1 base and J by 2 bases, leaving 6 bases between them. CDR3 loop: CASSLQGNYGYTF. As DNA, the CDR3 is TGTGCCAGCAGCTTGCAGGGCAACTATGGCTACACCTTC.

This clone was detected only once. The chain carries TRBV7-2 and TRBJ2-1; tentatively, D is TRBD1 (6 bases). The CDR3 sequence is 13 residues long. Between the trimmed V and J ends, which lost 3 bases and 7 bases, there was a span of 10 bases. The germline V gene encodes CDR1 SGHTA and CDR2 FQGNSA. The CDR3 nucleotides are TGTGCCAGCAGCTTTAGAAGGGGGAATGAGCAGTTCTTC. This gives the protein CASSFRRGNEQFF.

This clone was observed once. V usage is TRBV10-1 and J usage is TRBJ2-5; D call uncertain. V was trimmed by 0 bases and J by 4 bases, leaving 18 bases between them. Per germline, CDR1 WNHNN and CDR2 SYGVQD (reference sequence). The CDR3 spans 17 residues. CDR3 DNA: TGCGCCAGCAGTGAGTCGTCCGGGCGCTTCGACTCAGAGACCCAGTACTTC. As protein: CASSESSGRFDSETQYF.

The chain uses TRBV5-1 and TRBJ2-1; 7 positions agree with TRBD1. V lost 1 base, J lost 3 bases, and 25 bases stayed unmatched. CDR3 length: 22 residues. Per germline, CDR1 SGHRS and CDR2 YFSETQ. DNA for the CDR3: TGCGCCAGCAGCTTGTCTGGTAGCCTACTACGGGCAGGGGGATGGGGCTACAATGAGCAGTTCTTC. It specifies CASSLSGSLLRAGGWGYNEQFF.

V and J are TRBV4-1 and TRBJ2-5; possibly TRBD1 or TRBD2 for D (6 bases each). The germline V gene encodes CDR1 MGHRA and CDR2 YSYEKL. This CDR3 region has 16 residues. The V end was cut by 0 bases, the J end by 1 base, with 12 bases between. CDR3 sequence reads: CASSQDRRGAQETQYF. In nucleotides, the CDR3 is TGCGCCAGCAGCCAAGATAGGAGGGGGGCCCAAGAGACCCAGTACTTC.

V and J are TRBV5-1 and TRBJ2-5, with no clear D. The CDR3 sequence is 13 residues long. V lost 0 bases and J lost 5, with 8 bases in between. Germline V CDR1 and CDR2: SGHRS, YFSETQ. The CDR3 here is CASSLAIGETQYF. The CDR3, as DNA: TGCGCCAGCAGCTTGGCCATCGGGGAGACCCAGTACTTC. Looking up the rest from reference TRBV5-1 and TRBJ2-5 gives the full variable domain: KAGVTQTPRYLIKTRGQQVTLSCSPISGHRSVSWYQQTPGQGLQFLFEYFSETQRNKGNFPGRFSGRQFSNSRSEMNVSTLELGDSALYLCASSLAIGETQYFGPGTRLLVL.